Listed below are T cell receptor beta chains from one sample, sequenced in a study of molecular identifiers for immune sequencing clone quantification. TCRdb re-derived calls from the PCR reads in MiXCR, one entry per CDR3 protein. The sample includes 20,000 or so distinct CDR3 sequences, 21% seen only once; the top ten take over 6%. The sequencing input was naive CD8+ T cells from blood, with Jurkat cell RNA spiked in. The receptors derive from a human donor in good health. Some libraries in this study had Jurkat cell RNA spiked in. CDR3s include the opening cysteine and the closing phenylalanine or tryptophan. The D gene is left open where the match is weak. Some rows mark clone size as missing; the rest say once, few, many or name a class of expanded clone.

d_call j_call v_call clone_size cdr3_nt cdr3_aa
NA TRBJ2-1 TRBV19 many TGTGCCAGTAGTATCCTAGCCGGGGGTGAGCAGTTCTTC CASSILAGGEQFF
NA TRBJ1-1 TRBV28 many TGTGCCAGCAGTTTAACACAGGGTACTGAAGCTTTCTTT CASSLTQGTEAFF
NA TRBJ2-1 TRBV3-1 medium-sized TGTGCCAGCAGCCATCAACTGGGGCTAGCGTTCTACAATGAGCAGTTCTTC CASSHQLGLAFYNEQFF
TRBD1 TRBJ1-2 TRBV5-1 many TGCGCCAGCAGCTCAGACAGGGGAGTTGGCTACACCTTC CASSSDRGVGYTF
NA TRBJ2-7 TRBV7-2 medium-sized TGTGCCAGCAGCTTTTCTGCTAGAAACGAGCAGTACTTC CASSFSARNEQYF
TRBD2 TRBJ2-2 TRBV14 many TGTGCCAGCAGCCTATACTACGCGGGAGTGTCCGGGGAGCTGTTTTTT CASSLYYAGVSGELFF
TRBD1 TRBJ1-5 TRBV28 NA TGTGCCAGCAGGGGGGGGACAGGGGAACAGCCCCAGCATTTT CASRGGTGEQPQHF
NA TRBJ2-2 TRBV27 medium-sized TGTGCCAGCAGTTTTGGTGCAGACACCGGGGAGCTGTTTTTT CASSFGADTGELFF
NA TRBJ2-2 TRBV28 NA TGTGCCAGCGGTTTATGGGACACGAACACCGGGGAGCTGTTTTTT CASGLWDTNTGELFF
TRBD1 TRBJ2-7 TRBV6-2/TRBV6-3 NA TGTGCCGGCAGTTACCAATCCCACGGGACAGGGGGCTACGAGCAGTACTTC CAGSYQSHGTGGYEQYF
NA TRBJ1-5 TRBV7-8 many TGTGCCAGCAGCTTAGTGGAAGCATTTAATAGCAATCAGCCCCAGCATTTT CASSLVEAFNSNQPQHF
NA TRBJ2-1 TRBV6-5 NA TGTGCCAGCAGTTACGCAGGCGCTAGCTCCTACAATGAGCAGTTCTTC CASSYAGASSYNEQFF
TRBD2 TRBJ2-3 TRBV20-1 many TGCAGTGCTTTTCACCCAACAGCGGGAGCGACAGATACGCAGTATTTT CSAFHPTAGATDTQYF
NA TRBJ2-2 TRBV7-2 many TGTGCCAGCAGCTTAATGGGCGGGGAGCTGTTTTTT CASSLMGGELFF
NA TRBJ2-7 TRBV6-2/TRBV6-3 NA TGTGCCAGCAGTATACGTGGTGGCTCCTACGAGCAGTACTTC CASSIRGGSYEQYF
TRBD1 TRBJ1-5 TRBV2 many TGTGCCAGCAGCTCGGGACAGGTGAATCAGCCCCAGCATTTT CASSSGQVNQPQHF
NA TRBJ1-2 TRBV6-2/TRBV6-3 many TGTGCCAGCATCGAGGGGCGTGCCCCTCTCTATGGCTACACCTTC CASIEGRAPLYGYTF
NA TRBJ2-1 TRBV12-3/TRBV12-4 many TGTGCCAGCAGTACGACTGGCAATGAGCAGTTCTTC CASSTTGNEQFF
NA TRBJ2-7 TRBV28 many TGTGCCAGCAGGGGACTTGGGTGGAGTGAGCAGTACTTC CASRGLGWSEQYF
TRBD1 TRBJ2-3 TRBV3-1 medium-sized TGTGCCAGCAGCCAAGAGGGCCTGACAGGGGATACGCAGTATTTT CASSQEGLTGDTQYF
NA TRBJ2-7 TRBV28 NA TGTGCCAGCAGTTACGGGGGCGGGGTGAACGAGCAGTACTTC CASSYGGGVNEQYF
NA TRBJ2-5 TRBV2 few TGTGCCAGCAGTGACATTGGGGGGAAAGAGACCCAGTACTTC CASSDIGGKETQYF
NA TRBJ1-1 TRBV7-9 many TGTGCCAGCAGCTTAGCGCGAAATGAAGCTTTCTTT CASSLARNEAFF
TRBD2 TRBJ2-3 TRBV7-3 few TGTGCCAGCAGCGCACTAGCGCCCCCCGCAGATACGCAGTATTTT CASSALAPPADTQYF
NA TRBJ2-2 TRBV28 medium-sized TGTGCCAGCAGTTTAAGGGGGACGAGATACACCGGGGAGCTGTTTTTT CASSLRGTRYTGELFF
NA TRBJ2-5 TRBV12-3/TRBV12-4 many TGTGCCAGCAGTTTAGTGGAGGGACAGCAAGAGACCCAGTACTTC CASSLVEGQQETQYF
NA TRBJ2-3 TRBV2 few TGTGCCAGCAGGGGGCCCACAGATACGCAGTATTTT CASRGPTDTQYF
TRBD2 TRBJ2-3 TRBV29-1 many TGCAGCGTTGTGGGGGGGGCTAGCGGGAGTCTTGGCACAGATACGCAGTATTTT CSVVGGASGSLGTDTQYF
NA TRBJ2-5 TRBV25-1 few TGTGCCAGCAGTGTATTAAGCGGAGCGTACCAAGAGACCCAGTACTTC CASSVLSGAYQETQYF
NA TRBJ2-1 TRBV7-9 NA TGTGCCAGCAGCTTAGTGGTGGATCCGACCAATGAGCAGTTCTTC CASSLVVDPTNEQFF
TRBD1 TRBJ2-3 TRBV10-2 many TGCGCCAGCAGGAAGGGGACAGGCATACCTAATACGCAGTATTTT CASRKGTGIPNTQYF
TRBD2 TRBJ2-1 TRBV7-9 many TGTGCCAGCAGCCTTGGACTAGCGGGAGGGCAAAATGAGCAGTTCTTC CASSLGLAGGQNEQFF
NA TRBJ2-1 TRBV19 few TGTGCCAGTAGCAGACTAGTTAATACCTACAATGAGCAGTTCTTC CASSRLVNTYNEQFF
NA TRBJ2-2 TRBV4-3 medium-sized TGCGCCAGCAGCCAAGATCGGGGTGCCGGGGAGCTGTTTTTT CASSQDRGAGELFF
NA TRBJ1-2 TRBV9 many TGTGCCAGCAGCGTCAGCGGAAACTATGGCTACACCTTC CASSVSGNYGYTF
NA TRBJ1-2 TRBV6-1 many TGTGCCAGCAGTGAGACGCAGGCCTATGGCTACACCTTC CASSETQAYGYTF
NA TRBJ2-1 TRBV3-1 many TGTGCCAGCCTGGGGGTCGGCAATGAGCAGTTCTTC CASLGVGNEQFF
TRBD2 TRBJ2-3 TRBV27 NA TGTGCCAGCAGTTTAAAGCGGGAGGGCCCGGATACGCAGTATTTT CASSLKREGPDTQYF
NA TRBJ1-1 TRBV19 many TGTGCCAGTAACGAGGGCGAACTGCTAATGAACACTGAAGCTTTCTTT CASNEGELLMNTEAFF
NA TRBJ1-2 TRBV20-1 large TGCAGTGCTGACGGGGGGAAGATCGGTGGCTACACCTTC CSADGGKIGGYTF
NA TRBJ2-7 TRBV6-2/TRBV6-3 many TGTGCCAGCAGTGACGGTTCCCCCTACGAGCAGTACTTC CASSDGSPYEQYF
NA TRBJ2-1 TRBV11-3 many TGTGCCAGCAGCAATAGTGGGCCCTGGGGCTACAATGAGCAGTTCTTC CASSNSGPWGYNEQFF
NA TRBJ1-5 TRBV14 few TGTGCCAGCAGCCGAGTCGAGGGATCCGGTCAGCCCCAGCATTTT CASSRVEGSGQPQHF
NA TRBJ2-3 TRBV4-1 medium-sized TGCGCCAGCAGCCGAATTCGCCGGGACGGAAAAGATACGCAGTATTTT CASSRIRRDGKDTQYF
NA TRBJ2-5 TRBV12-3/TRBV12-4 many TGTGCCAGCAAAGCAGGGCTTTTGAAGACCCAGTACTTC CASKAGLLKTQYF
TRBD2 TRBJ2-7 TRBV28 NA TGTGCCAGCAGGACTAGCGGGAGGGGAGAGCAGTACTTC CASRTSGRGEQYF
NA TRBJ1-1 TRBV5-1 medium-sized TGCGCCAGCAGCTTGGGGCAGGACACTGAAGCTTTCTTT CASSLGQDTEAFF
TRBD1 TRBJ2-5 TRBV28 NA TGTGCCAGCAGTACCGGACAGGATGGACAAGAGACCCAGTACTTC CASSTGQDGQETQYF
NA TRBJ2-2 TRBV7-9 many TGTGCCACGCGGGGTAACACCGGGGAGCTGTTTTTT CATRGNTGELFF
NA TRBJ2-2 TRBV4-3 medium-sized TGCGCCAGCGCGGACTTGGGGCGGGACGGCACCGGGGAGCTGTTTTTT CASADLGRDGTGELFF
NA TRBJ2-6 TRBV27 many TGTGCCAGCAGTTTATCTGCTTCTGGGGCCAACGTCCTGACTTTC CASSLSASGANVLTF
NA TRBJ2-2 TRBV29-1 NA TGCAGCGTTGGTCTTCAAACCGGGGAGCTGTTTTTT CSVGLQTGELFF
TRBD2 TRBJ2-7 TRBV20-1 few TGCAGTGTCGGGGGGGGGCTTCTGTTC CSVGGGLLF
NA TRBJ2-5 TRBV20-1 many TGCAGTGCGACAGGGGAGGGGACCCAGTACTTC CSATGEGTQYF